Listed below are T cell receptor beta chains from one sample, sequenced in a study of T-cell reconstitution after alpha-beta-depleted transplantation in children. From the PCR reads, TCRdb called clonotypes with MiXCR, one entry per CDR3 protein. The table shows about 72,000 distinct CDR3 sequences, with 7% to 8% occurring only once. The material sequenced was PBMCs from the stem cell graft donor, taken from the stem cell graft. The receptor source for this set is a human donor who donated a stem cell graft to a child with acute lymphoblastic leukemia. Each CDR3 is given with its conserved first and last residue. The D gene is left open where the match is weak. Some rows mark clone size as missing; the rest say once, few, many or name a class of expanded clone.

TRBJ1-1,-,TRBD1,TRBV5-1,CASSLGYGTDEAFF,TGCGCCAGCAGCTTGGGTTATGGGACAGACGAAGCTTTCTTT
TRBJ2-7,-,-,TRBV3-1,CASSFGQSSYEQYF,TGTGCCAGCAGCTTCGGACAGAGCTCCTACGAGCAGTACTTC
TRBJ2-1,many,-,TRBV3-1,CASSSWRGRSYNEQFF,TGTGCCAGCAGCTCGTGGAGAGGCAGAAGCTACAATGAGCAGTTCTTC
TRBJ2-7,many,TRBD1,TRBV6-5,CASSYSKGAEQYF,TGTGCCAGCAGTTACTCGAAGGGGGCCGAGCAGTACTTC
TRBJ1-1,many,TRBD1,TRBV6-5,CASRTDRVGTEAFF,TGTGCCAGCAGGACCGACAGGGTGGGCACTGAAGCTTTCTTT
TRBJ2-7,-,-,TRBV9,CASSVGLGTSYEQYF,TGTGCCAGCAGCGTGGGACTGGGAACATCCTACGAGCAGTACTTC
TRBJ1-6,many,-,TRBV5-4,CASSLNSSPLHF,TGTGCCAGCAGCTTGAATAGTTCACCCCTCCACTTT
TRBJ2-1,many,TRBD2,TRBV12-3/TRBV12-4,CASSLWSGGAGNEQFF,TGTGCCAGCAGTTTATGGAGCGGGGGGGCCGGCAATGAGCAGTTCTTC
TRBJ2-7,many,TRBD1,TRBV29-1,CSVLDRTSYEQYF,TGCAGCGTCCTGGACAGGACCTCCTACGAGCAGTACTTC
TRBJ1-2,many,-,TRBV25-1,CASSKGGGYGYTF,TGTGCCAGCAGCAAGGGGGGAGGCTATGGCTACACCTTC
TRBJ2-7,few,TRBD1,TRBV27,CASSQTGTGLEQYF,TGTGCCAGCAGTCAAACCGGGACAGGTTTGGAGCAGTACTTC
TRBJ2-1,many,TRBD2,TRBV20-1,CSARVIAGGLYNEQFF,TGCAGTGCTAGAGTAATCGCGGGAGGGCTCTACAATGAGCAGTTCTTC
TRBJ2-1,many,-,TRBV7-2,CASSPVGSSYNEQFF,TGTGCCAGCAGCCCCGTCGGGAGCTCCTACAATGAGCAGTTCTTC
TRBJ2-5,many,TRBD2,TRBV5-1,CASSSGDAGGETQYF,TGCGCCAGCAGCTCGGGGGACGCGGGGGGAGAGACCCAGTACTTC
TRBJ1-1,many,TRBD1,TRBV12-3/TRBV12-4,CASTEAGGLTEAFF,TGTGCCAGCACAGAAGCAGGGGGGTTGACTGAAGCTTTCTTT
TRBJ1-1,many,-,TRBV20-1,CSAKGRDLILPEAFF,TGCAGTGCAAAGGGAAGGGATCTTATCCTACCTGAAGCTTTCTTT
TRBJ1-5,many,-,TRBV18,CASSPPGNSNQPQHF,TGTGCCAGCTCACCACCGGGGAATAGCAATCAGCCCCAGCATTTT
TRBJ2-2,many,-,TRBV7-2,CASSLVGNTGELFF,TGTGCCAGCAGCTTAGTCGGGAACACCGGGGAGCTGTTTTTT
TRBJ2-7,-,-,TRBV7-2,CASSSLGGASYEQYF,TGTGCCAGCAGCTCCCTGGGCGGGGCCTCCTACGAGCAGTACTTC
TRBJ1-4,many,-,TRBV6-5,CASRIYMGATNEKLFF,TGTGCCAGCAGGATATACATGGGGGCAACTAATGAAAAACTGTTTTTT
TRBJ2-1,-,-,TRBV7-3,CASSLRGGSSYNEQFF,TGTGCCAGCAGCTTAAGGGGGGGCAGCTCCTACAATGAGCAGTTCTTC
TRBJ1-1,few,TRBD1,TRBV12-3/TRBV12-4,CASSFFGQGNTEAFF,TGTGCCAGCAGTTTTTTCGGACAGGGGAACACTGAAGCTTTCTTT
TRBJ2-5,few,TRBD2,TRBV7-9,CASSPNSGGAWETQYF,TGTGCCAGCAGCCCCAACAGCGGGGGGGCTTGGGAGACCCAGTACTTC